This entry features one T cell receptor (beta chain) sequence. Which antigen it targets is not known. No quality values exist for individual bases; no much larger clone is one base distant. The method behind the library was the immunoSEQ multiplex PCR assay. Regarding the original processing steps: A statistical classification framework was developed to diagnose cytomegalovirus status using the catalog of TCR beta chain sequences. TCRdb limited this immuneACCESS table to in-frame rearrangements with V and J called. A share of clones is missing; checked studies link under half to unresolved V genes, and the rest is unexplained. V and J calls and clone size are given by that table; D and trimming were obtained from the DNA. Across this sample there are 56,000 or so clones, with around nine tenths seen only once. The top ten clones comprise 1.1% of the sample. This sample is drawn from a study of cytomegalovirus exposure and HLA in healthy donors (dated by TCRdb to about 2017). Regarding the research as a whole: According to a later analysis, one platform produced both the 120 validation repertoires and the 666 repertoires of the first cohort. The study aimed to test whether cataloging public T cell receptors could reveal signatures of past pathogen exposure. In addition to the first cohort of hundreds of subjects, a separate validation cohort of about 120 different subjects was used. High-throughput TCR immunosequencing, statistical association of individual TCRs with disease status, and machine learning were combined to predict cytomegalovirus infection status. On the study overall, not on this receptor specifically: A later analysis found that TCRs clustered in the first cohort also tended to co-occur in the 130 or so validation repertoires, with more than 90% of cluster scores above 0. The authors suggested that the approach could potentially be generalized to other disease states and immunological phenotypes. A later analysis had no HLA typing for the validation cohort, so co-occurrence there was scored across all 120 repertoires. The study gave a list of 150 to 200 TCR beta chains associated with cytomegalovirus. Most TCR sequences were seen in very few donors, while some public TCRs were found in many individuals. Cytomegalovirus status was reported to be diagnosed by the classifier with high specificity and sensitivity in both the original and validation cohorts. A few of the identified cytomegalovirus-associated TCR beta chains were confirmed in vitro to be specific for cytomegalovirus antigens.

The donors belonged to the validation cohort of around 110 subjects, which was separate from the roughly 700-subject first cohort. The CDR3 runs 13 amino acids, cysteine and phenylalanine included. Just CDR3 DNA is preserved here, 39 bases in frame from base 1. Trimming removed 2 bases from V and 6 bases from J, leaving 10 bases between the germline ends. CDR1 and CDR2 were assigned from the germline V gene as MDHEN and SYDVKM. The rearrangement joined TRBV28 to TRBJ1-2, with no confidently assigned D gene. The source is a man aged 18 to 30 in good health and CMV-seronegative. Sequencing was carried out using PBMCs. The CDR3 reads CASSLSVRDGYTF. The nucleotide sequence reads TGTGCCAGCAGTTTAAGTGTGAGGGATGGCTACACCTTC.